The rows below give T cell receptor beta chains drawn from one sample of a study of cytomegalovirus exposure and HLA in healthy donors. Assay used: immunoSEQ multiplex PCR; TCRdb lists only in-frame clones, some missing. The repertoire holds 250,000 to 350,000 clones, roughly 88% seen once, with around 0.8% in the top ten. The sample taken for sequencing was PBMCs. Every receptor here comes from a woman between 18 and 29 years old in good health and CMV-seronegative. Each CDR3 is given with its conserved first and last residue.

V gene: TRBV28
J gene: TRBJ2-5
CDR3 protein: CASSLAAETQETQYF

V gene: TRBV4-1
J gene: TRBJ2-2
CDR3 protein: CASSQEDGLAANTGELFF

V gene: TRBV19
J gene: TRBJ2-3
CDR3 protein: CASSAGLAGGPDGAQYF

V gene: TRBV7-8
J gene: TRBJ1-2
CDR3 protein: CASSTPGGVAGYTF

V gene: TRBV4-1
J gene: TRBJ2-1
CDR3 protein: CASSQEVAGYNEQFF

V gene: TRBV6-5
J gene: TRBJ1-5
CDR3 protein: CASSDTFSNQPQHF

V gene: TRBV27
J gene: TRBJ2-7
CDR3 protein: CASSRLERVSYEQYF

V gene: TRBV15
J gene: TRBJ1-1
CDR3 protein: CATSPGQGIAGTEAFF

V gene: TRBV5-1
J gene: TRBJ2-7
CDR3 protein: CASSLAPRGEQYF

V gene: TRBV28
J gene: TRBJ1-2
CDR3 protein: CASRLVGANYGYTF

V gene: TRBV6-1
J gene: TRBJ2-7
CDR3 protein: CASSELHGQVYEQYF

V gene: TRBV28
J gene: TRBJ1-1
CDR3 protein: CASTLRVGGSAEAFF

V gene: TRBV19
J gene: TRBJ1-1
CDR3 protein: CASSIGYRVNTEAFF

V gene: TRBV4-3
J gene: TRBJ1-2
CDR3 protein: CASRLLTGTGNYGYTF

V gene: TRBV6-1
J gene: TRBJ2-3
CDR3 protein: CASSTSGTADTQYF

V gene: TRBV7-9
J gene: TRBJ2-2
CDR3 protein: CASSLAGGIGELFF

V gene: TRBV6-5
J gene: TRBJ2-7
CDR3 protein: CASSLVTSPYEQYF